These 15 T cell receptor beta chains share one sample of origin, sequenced in a study of T cell clusters in autoimmune cytopenias. Multiplex touch-down PCR amplified TRB using TRB-A and TRB-B pools in one tube. Reprocessing the multiplex PCR reads, TCRdb reports a single entry for every CDR3 protein and omits DNA. In all, the sample yields 8,300 or so distinct CDR3 sequences. Each sample's input was around 250 ng genomic DNA, 35,000 to 40,000 genome equivalents. Sequencing was done on a sample of peripheral blood. These receptors came from a human donor with an autoimmune cytopenia or autoimmune hepatitis (not recorded which).

This chain links TRBV18 with TRBJ1-4; the D call from TCRdb, TRBD1, cannot be confirmed without DNA. Per germline, CDR1 KGHSH and CDR2 LQKENI. CDR3 length equals 15 residues. This CDR3 is CASSSRGLLNEKLFF.

Frequency places this clonotype as medium-sized (0.01 to 0.1%). The chain uses TRBV10-3 and TRBJ2-1; TCRdb gives TRBD1 as the D gene, but with no DNA this cannot be confirmed. CDR1 ENHRY and CDR2 SYGVKD come from the germline V gene. The CDR3 runs 15 residues. CDR3 sequence reads: CAISEGGTAYNEQFF.

V and J are TRBV30 and TRBJ2-7; TCRdb's D gene call, TRBD1, goes unchecked for lack of DNA. CDR3 length: 13 amino acids. The germline gives CDR1 GTSNPN, CDR2 SVGIG (reference sequence). The CDR3 protein is CASRRGSGYEQYF. The entire variable domain, with the rest obtained from reference TRBV30 and TRBJ2-7, is as follows: SQTIHQWPATLVQPVGSPLSLECTVEGTSNPNLYWYRQAAGRGLQLLFYSVGIGQISSEVPQNLSASRPQDRQFILSSKKLLLSDSGFYLCASRRGSGYEQYFGPGTRLTVT.

The rearrangement links TRBV7-9 to TRBJ2-7; TCRdb calls TRBD1, which cannot be checked without DNA. CDR3 size: 15 residues. CDR1 is SEHNR, CDR2 FQNEAQ, per germline (reference sequence). CDR3 residues: CASSAQGQGAFEQYF.

The chain is built from TRBV7-2 and TRBJ2-3; no DNA is available, so the TRBD1 call from TCRdb remains unchecked. In germline, CDR1 is SGHTA, CDR2 FQGNSA. The CDR3 is 15 residues long. The CDR3 here is CASSRDGFRTDTQYF.

The chain links TRBV7-9 to TRBJ1-2; TCRdb selects TRBD1, and the lack of DNA leaves this call unchecked. The CDR3 sequence is 14 residues long. Germline CDR1 is SEHNR and CDR2 is FQNEAQ (reference sequence). The CDR3 protein is CASSFGQGIYGYTF.

The chain employs TRBV27 and TRBJ2-1. CDR1 is MNHEY and CDR2 is SMNVEV in the germline V gene (reference sequence). The CDR3 is made up of 14 amino acids. The CDR3 loop reads CASSPEAFGREQFF.

This clonotype registers medium-sized by frequency. The rearrangement uses TRBV30 and TRBJ2-7; TCRdb's D gene call, TRBD1, goes unchecked for lack of DNA. Germline CDR1 is GTSNPN and CDR2 is SVGIG (reference sequence). The CDR3 contains 14 residues. The CDR3: CAWRQQGNSYEQYF.

The rearrangement joins TRBV4-2 to TRBJ1-5; TCRdb picks TRBD1, but there is no DNA to check that call. Germline loops: CDR1 LGHNA, CDR2 YNFKEQ. The CDR3 is 15 amino acids. The CDR3 here is CASSHPGQENQPQHF.

This clonotype is called large based on its frequency. The gene calls are TRBV29-1 and TRBJ2-2; TCRdb gives TRBD2 as the D gene, but with no DNA this cannot be confirmed. This CDR3 is built from 14 residues. Germline CDR1 SQVTM, CDR2 ANQGSEA. The CDR3: CSVERQGNTGELFF.

This chain uses TRBV10-3 with TRBJ1-6. This CDR3 is built from 13 residues. Germline CDR1 is ENHRY and CDR2 is SYGVKD. CDR3 in amino acids: CAIKSGLSSPLHF.

According to its frequency, this clonotype is medium-sized. The chain employs TRBV18 and TRBJ1-4. Germline values: CDR1 KGHSH, CDR2 LQKENI. The CDR3 is 16 residues long. CDR3 sequence: CASSPRGGGTNEKLFF.

The chain combines TRBV19 with TRBJ1-5; lacking DNA, the TRBD1 call made by TCRdb goes unchecked. Germline CDR1 is LNHDA and CDR2 is SQIVND (reference sequence). This CDR3 comprises 14 residues. The CDR3 loop is CASSIAGGNQPQHF.

The chain joins TRBV6-5 to TRBJ1-3. There are 15 residues in the CDR3. Germline assignment: CDR1 MNHEY and CDR2 SVGAGI. This CDR3 reads CASSYGTSSGNTIYF.

This rearrangement joins TRBV27 to TRBJ2-1; no DNA is available, so the TRBD2 call from TCRdb remains unchecked. Germline CDR1 MNHEY, CDR2 SMNVEV (reference sequence). CDR3 length: 20 residues. CDR3 protein: CASSYSRTSGGAGLLNEQFF.